The 14 T cell receptor beta chains below all came from one sample that was sequenced in a study of shared clonotypes between healthy human individuals. Method: immunoSEQ multiplex PCR; TCRdb's copy keeps in-frame clones and lacks some. This repertoire shows 150,000 to 200,000 clones, about 68% found once; its top ten account for about 9.4%. Sequencing was performed on memory CD4+ T cells sorted from blood. Regarding subset: CD45RA-negative fraction. These receptors were obtained from a man aged 30 to 45 in good health.

CDR3 residues: CASSLDGQGDTDTQYF. Written as DNA, the CDR3 is TGCGCCAGCAGCTTGGATGGACAGGGGGACACAGATACGCAGTATTTT. This chain uses TRBV5-1 with TRBJ2-3; 10 bases match TRBD1. The V gene end was trimmed by 0 bases and the J gene end by 2 bases; junction bases not matched to a gene: 3. The CDR3 is 16 amino acids. In germline, CDR1 is SGHRS, CDR2 YFSETQ.

The chain combines TRBV6-4 with TRBJ2-1; D not certain. With 3 bases removed from V and 9 bases from J, the gap between germline ends came to 12 bases. Germline assignment: CDR1 MRHNA and CDR2 SNTAGT. This CDR3 comprises 13 residues. The DNA for the CDR3 is TGTGCCAGCAGTGAGGAGTCGTCTGGTGAGCAGTTCTTC. The encoded protein is CASSEESSGEQFF.

V and J are TRBV4-3 and TRBJ1-2, with D unresolved. The CDR3 covers 15 residues. Per germline, CDR1 LGHNA and CDR2 YSLEER. Deletions cut 0 bases from V and 6 bases from J, with 14 bases between. As DNA, the CDR3 is TGCGCCAGCAGCCAAGAGCAGGCAAGGGCAGATGGCTACACCTTC. It yields the protein CASSQEQARADGYTF.

The chain uses TRBV29-1 and TRBJ2-1; D gene ambiguous. The CDR3 runs to 12 residues. Germline CDR1 reads SQVTM; CDR2 reads ANQGSEA. The ends were cut back, 5 bases at V and 4 bases at J, with 9 bases in the middle. This chain's CDR3 is CSVSERYNEQFF. The CDR3 DNA follows: TGCAGCGTTTCGGAGCGTTACAATGAGCAGTTCTTC.

The CDR3 is CASSSDLTDRGLRNTIYF. CDR3 nucleotide sequence: TGTGCCAGCAGTTCAGACCTCACAGACAGGGGACTGCGCAACACCATATATTTT. This chain uses TRBV28 with TRBJ1-3, with TRBD1 matching over 8 bases. This CDR3 has 18 amino acids. Germline V gene sequence: CDR1 MDHEN, CDR2 SYDVKM. V shed 4 bases, J shed 7 bases, and the junction held 18 bases outside the gene matches.

This clone was seen a few times. The V call is TRBV7-6, the J call TRBJ2-7; no reliable D call. The CDR3 totals 12 residues. Trimming cost V 5 bases and J 5 bases, with 10 bases left between them. Germline CDR1 is SGHVS and CDR2 is FNYEAQ. The CDR3 region has the DNA TGTGCCAGCAGCGTACGTGGAGACGAGCAGTACTTC. Its protein is CASSVRGDEQYF.

In its sample, this clone was seen a few times. The rearrangement links TRBV10-3 to TRBJ1-2; 8 bases map to TRBD1. The CDR3 extends over 15 amino acids. Per the germline V gene, CDR1 is ENHRY and CDR2 is SYGVKD. Trimming cost V 0 bases and J 7 bases; bases outside gene matches: 7. CDR3 sequence reads: CAISESEDRVAGYTF. The DNA for the CDR3 is TGTGCCATCAGTGAGTCTGAGGACAGGGTGGCTGGCTACACCTTC.

The chain joins TRBV25-1 to TRBJ2-2; D may be TRBD2 (6 bases). CDR3 size: 15 residues. Between the trimmed V and J ends, which lost 1 base and 2 bases, there was a span of 8 bases. The germline V gene has CDR1 MGHDK and CDR2 SYGVNS. CDR3 loop: CASSEFGGNTGELFF. The CDR3 DNA reads as TGTGCCAGCAGTGAATTCGGGGGAAACACCGGGGAGCTGTTTTTT.

The gene calls are TRBV9 and TRBJ1-5; D gene ambiguous. Trimming cost V 2 bases and J 3 bases, with 0 bases left between them. The V gene's germline CDR1 is SGDLS and CDR2 YYNGEE. This CDR3 is built from 11 residues. The CDR3 sequence is CASSVNQPQHF. The CDR3 nucleotides read TGTGCCAGCAGCGTCAATCAGCCCCAGCATTTT.

The chain recombines TRBV7-2 with TRBJ2-1, with D possibly TRBD2 on 6 matching bases. V was clipped by 1 base and J by 5 bases, with 9 bases between them. The CDR3 sequence is 14 residues long. CDR1 and CDR2 (germline): SGHTA, FQGNSA. Written as DNA, the CDR3 is TGTGCCAGCAGCTTAGGCCTAGCGAACAATGAGCAGTTCTTC. Protein: CASSLGLANNEQFF. The whole variable domain, remainder taken from reference TRBV7-2 and TRBJ2-1, is GAGVSQSPSNKVTEKGKDVELRCDPISGHTALYWYRQSLGQGLEFLIYFQGNSAPDKSGLPSDRFSAERTGGSVSTLTIQRTQQEDSAVYLCASSLGLANNEQFFGPGTRLTVL.

The J gene is TRBJ2-3, the V gene TRBV5-1; TRBD2 agrees at 13 bases. Germline lookup yields CDR1 SGHRS and CDR2 YFSETQ. CDR3 length equals 19 residues. V was pared by 1 base and J by 0 bases, with 8 bases of the junction left unmatched. Written as DNA, the CDR3 is TGCGCCAGCAGCTTGAGACTAGCGGGAGGCTCACCCAGCACAGATACGCAGTATTTT. Residues: CASSLRLAGGSPSTDTQYF.

The rearrangement joins TRBV7-2 to TRBJ2-1; no firm D call. The CDR3 sequence is 15 residues long. CDR1 and CDR2 from the germline V gene are SGHTA and FQGNSA. V was pared by 3 bases and J by 1 base, with 10 bases between. The CDR3 protein is CASSFGPGSYNEQFF. CDR3 DNA: TGTGCCAGCAGCTTCGGGCCTGGATCCTACAATGAGCAGTTCTTC.

The chain has TRBV25-1 and TRBJ2-5; D may be TRBD2 (5 bases). The CDR3 sequence is 16 residues long. Per germline, CDR1 MGHDK and CDR2 SYGVNS. V gave up 5 bases and J gave up 2 bases, with 18 bases separating them. CDR3 nucleotide sequence: TGTGCCAGCAGTAGGGAAACTAGGCCCCCTCAAGAGACCCAGTACTTC. Its translation is CASSRETRPPQETQYF.

This clone was recorded a few times. V is TRBV5-1 and J is TRBJ1-1; the match to TRBD1 covers 11 bases. Trimming removed 3 bases from V and 3 bases from J; junction bases left unmatched: 4. The germline CDR1 and CDR2 sequences are SGHRS and YFSETQ. The CDR3 consists of 15 residues. In DNA, the CDR3 is TGCGCCAGCAGCTGGACAGGGGGCTTCGACACTGAAGCTTTCTTT. Amino acids: CASSWTGGFDTEAFF.